This T cell receptor (beta chain) was sequenced for a study of blood T cell repertoires in COVID-19. Study-wide background: Specimens from acute and convalescent COVID-19 originated in the United States, Italy and Spain. Nucleic acid was either cDNA or gDNA, and it came from T cells, B-cell-depleted T cells, or PBMCs.

Per the germline V gene, CDR1 is SGHTA and CDR2 is FQGTGA. The CDR3 is made up of 18 amino acids. V was clipped by 2 bases and J by 2 bases; unmatched bases: 13. How the authors handled the data: It was from reference gene primer amplification that nucleated cell counts were estimated. TCRdb's copy holds only in-frame clones and misses some; the assay was immunoSEQ multiplex PCR. From that table come the V and J calls and clone size; the DNA was used to work out D and trimming. The sample contains 160,000 or so clones, over 80% of which appear only once. The receptor's source is a woman between 65 and 79 years old with acute or convalescent COVID-19. Specimen: peripheral blood. This chain connects TRBV7-3 to TRBJ2-3; 7 bases are a match to TRBD2. The CDR3 is CASSLLRGDAILTDTQYF. CDR3 sequence (DNA): TGTGCCAGCAGCTTATTACGGGGGGATGCCATACTCACAGATACGCAGTATTTT.